The 9 T cell receptor beta chains below come from one sample, sequenced in a study of blood T cell repertoires in COVID-19. Libraries were prepared by immunoSEQ multiplex PCR; TCRdb keeps only in-frame clonotypes and omits some of them. The sample gives about 400,000 clones, approximately 91% of which show up once; around 2.1% is in the top ten. The material sequenced was PBMCs or T cells enriched from blood (not recorded which). The receptor source for this set is a woman aged 40 to 50 with acute COVID-19.

V gene TRBV6-5 combines with J gene TRBJ1-2, with D perhaps matching TRBD1 (5 bases). The V gene lost 0 bases and the J gene lost 4 bases, with 9 bases spanning the gap. The CDR3 covers 14 residues. From germline, CDR1 is MNHEY and CDR2 SVGAGI. CDR3 nucleotides: TGTGCCAGCAGTTACTCACGGGGGGGCTATGGCTACACCTTC. Its protein is CASSYSRGGYGYTF.

The chain recombines TRBV7-2 with TRBJ1-2; 7 positions match TRBD1. The CDR3 runs 14 residues. Germline V gene sequence: CDR1 SGHTA, CDR2 FQGNSA. V lost 5 bases, J lost 4 bases, and 7 bases stayed unmatched. The CDR3 reads CASSLLTGPYGYTF. In nucleotides, the CDR3 is TGTGCCAGCAGCCTTCTGACAGGGCCCTATGGCTACACCTTC.

V gene TRBV3-1 (or the pseudogene TRBV3-2) combines with J gene TRBJ1-1; D unclear. Per germline, CDR1 LGHDT and CDR2 YNNKEL (reference sequence). CDR3 length equals 16 residues. The germline V and J ends were trimmed by 3 bases and 0 bases, with 14 bases remaining between them. The CDR3 sequence: CASSQTLYSVNTEAFF. The CDR3 coding sequence is TGTGCCAGCAGCCAGACACTCTATTCTGTGAACACTGAAGCTTTCTTT.

CDR3 loop: CASSLLWGVGNTIYF. CDR3 bases: TGTGCCAGCAGCCTACTCTGGGGGGTTGGAAACACCATATATTTT. The J gene is TRBJ1-3, the V gene TRBV14; perhaps TRBD1 as D (5 bases). The CDR3 runs to 15 residues. V dropped 4 bases and J dropped 3 bases, with 13 bases sitting between them. In germline, CDR1 is SGHDN, CDR2 FVKESK.

The V gene is TRBV10-2, the J gene TRBJ2-1; D is possibly TRBD1 (6 bases). The CDR3 is made up of 16 amino acids. The V and J ends lost 3 bases and 0 bases respectively, with 12 bases between them. The germline CDR1 and CDR2 sequences are WSHSY and SAAADI. The CDR3 DNA sequence: TGCGCCAGCAGTGATCTTAGGGGGAGCTCCTACAATGAGCAGTTCTTC. This translates into CASSDLRGSSYNEQFF.

The rearrangement uses TRBV3-1 (or the pseudogene TRBV3-2) and TRBJ2-7, with D possibly TRBD2 on 5 matching bases. The germline V and J ends were trimmed by 0 bases and 3 bases, with 15 bases remaining between them. CDR3 length equals 16 residues. Germline CDR1 reads LGHDT; CDR2 reads YNNKEL (reference sequence). In DNA, the CDR3 is TGTGCCAGCAGCCAAGATCGTAGGACTCCCCTCTACGAGCAGTACTTC. It specifies CASSQDRRTPLYEQYF.

This chain joins TRBV3-1 (or the pseudogene TRBV3-2) and TRBJ2-7, with D unclear. CDR3 length: 11 amino acids. From germline, CDR1 is LGHDT and CDR2 YNNKEL (reference sequence). Trimming shortened V by 4 bases and J by 3 bases, and 4 bases separated the two germline ends. For the CDR3, the DNA is TGTGCCAGCAGCCTTCTCTACGAGCAGTACTTC. Translated, it gives CASSLLYEQYF.

The rearrangement uses TRBV25-1 and TRBJ1-1, with TRBD1 matching 9 bases. CDR3 length equals 15 residues. J gave up 0 bases and V 6 bases, and 5 bases lay outside the gene matches. The germline V gene has CDR1 MGHDK and CDR2 SYGVNS. In nucleotides, the CDR3 is TGTGCCAGCAGGGTGACAGGGGGGATGAACACTGAAGCTTTCTTT. Protein: CASRVTGGMNTEAFF.

This clone was counted between two and nine times. J is TRBJ2-5 and V is TRBV2; the D gene is possibly TRBD1 (6 bases). Deletions cut 5 bases from V and 5 bases from J, with 15 bases between. Germline V CDR1 and CDR2: SNHLY, FYNNEI. This CDR3 is built from 14 residues. The CDR3 DNA reads as TGTGCCAGCAGTAGGCAACAGGGCTGGGAGACCCAGTACTTC. Its protein is CASSRQQGWETQYF.